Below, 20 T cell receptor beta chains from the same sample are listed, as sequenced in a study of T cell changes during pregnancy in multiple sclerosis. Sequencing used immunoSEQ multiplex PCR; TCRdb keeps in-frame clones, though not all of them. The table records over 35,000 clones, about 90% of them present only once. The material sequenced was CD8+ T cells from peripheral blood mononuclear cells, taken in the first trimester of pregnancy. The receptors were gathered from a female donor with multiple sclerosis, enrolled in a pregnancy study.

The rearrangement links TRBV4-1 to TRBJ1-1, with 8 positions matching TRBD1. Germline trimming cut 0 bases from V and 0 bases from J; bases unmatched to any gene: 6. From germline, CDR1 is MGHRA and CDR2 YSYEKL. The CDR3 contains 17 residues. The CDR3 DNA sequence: TGCGCCAGCAGCCAAGAAGGGACAGGCGAAATGAACACTGAAGCTTTCTTT. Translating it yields CASSQEGTGEMNTEAFF.

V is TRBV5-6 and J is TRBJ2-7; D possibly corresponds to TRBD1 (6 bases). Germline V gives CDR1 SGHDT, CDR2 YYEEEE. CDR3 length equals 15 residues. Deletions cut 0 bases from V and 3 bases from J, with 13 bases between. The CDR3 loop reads CASSLGTASYYEQYF. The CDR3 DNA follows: TGTGCCAGCAGCTTGGGGACAGCGAGTTACTACGAGCAGTACTTC.

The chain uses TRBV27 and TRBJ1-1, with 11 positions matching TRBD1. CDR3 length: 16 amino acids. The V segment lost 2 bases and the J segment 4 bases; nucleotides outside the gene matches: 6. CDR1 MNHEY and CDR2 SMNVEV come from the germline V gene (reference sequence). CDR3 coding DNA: TGTGCCAGCAGTTTAGGACAGGGGGCGCCTAGCACTGAAGCTTTCTTT. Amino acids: CASSLGQGAPSTEAFF.

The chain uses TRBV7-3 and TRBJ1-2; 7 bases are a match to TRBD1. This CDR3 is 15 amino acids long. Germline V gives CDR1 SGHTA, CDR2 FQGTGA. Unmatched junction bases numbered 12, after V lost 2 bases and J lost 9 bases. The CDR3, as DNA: TGTGCCAGCAGCTTATACACCCTAGGAGGGGGCAGCTACACCTTC. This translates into CASSLYTLGGGSYTF.

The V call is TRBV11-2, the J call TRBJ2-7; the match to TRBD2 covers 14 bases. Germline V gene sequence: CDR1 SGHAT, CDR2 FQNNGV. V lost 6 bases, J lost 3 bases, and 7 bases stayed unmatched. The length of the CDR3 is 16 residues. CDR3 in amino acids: CASRTGLAGALYEQYF. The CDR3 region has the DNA TGTGCCAGCAGGACGGGACTAGCGGGAGCTCTCTACGAGCAGTACTTC.

This CDR3 is CASSQEGRELFF. CDR3 bases: TGCGCCAGCAGCCAAGAGGGCAGAGAACTGTTTTTT. The chain recombines TRBV4-1 with TRBJ1-4; D unclear. Germline CDR1 reads MGHRA; CDR2 reads YSYEKL. V was pared by 0 bases and J by 12 bases, with 8 bases between. The CDR3 totals 12 residues.

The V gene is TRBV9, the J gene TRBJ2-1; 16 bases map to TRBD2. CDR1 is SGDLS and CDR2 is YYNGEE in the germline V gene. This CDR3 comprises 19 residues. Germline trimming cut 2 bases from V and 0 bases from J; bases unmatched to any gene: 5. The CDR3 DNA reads TGTGCCAGCAGCGTTACGGGACTAGCGGGAGGGAGCTCCTACAATGAGCAGTTCTTC. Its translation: CASSVTGLAGGSSYNEQFF.

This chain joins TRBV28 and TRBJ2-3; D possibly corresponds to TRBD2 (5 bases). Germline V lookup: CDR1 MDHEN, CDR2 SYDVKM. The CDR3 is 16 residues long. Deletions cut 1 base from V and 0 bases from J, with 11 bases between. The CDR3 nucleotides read TGTGCCAGCAGTTTATCGGTAGCGACTAGCACAGATACGCAGTATTTT. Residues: CASSLSVATSTDTQYF.

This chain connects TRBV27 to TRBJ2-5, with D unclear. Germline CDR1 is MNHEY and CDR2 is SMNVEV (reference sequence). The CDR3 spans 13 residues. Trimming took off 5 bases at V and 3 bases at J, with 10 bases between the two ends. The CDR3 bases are TGTGCCAGCAGTCGCTACAGTGAAGAGACCCAGTACTTC. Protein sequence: CASSRYSEETQYF.

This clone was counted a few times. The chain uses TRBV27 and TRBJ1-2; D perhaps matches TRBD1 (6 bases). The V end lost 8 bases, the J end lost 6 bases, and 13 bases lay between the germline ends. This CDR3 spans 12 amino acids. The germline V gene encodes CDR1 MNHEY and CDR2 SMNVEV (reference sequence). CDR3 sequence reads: CASYRVPHGYTF. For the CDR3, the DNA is TGTGCCAGCTACAGGGTCCCTCATGGCTACACCTTC.

This chain's CDR3 is CASSLSQGAYEQYF. CDR3 bases: TGTGCCAGCAGTTTATCACAGGGGGCCTACGAGCAGTACTTC. The chain combines TRBV27 with TRBJ2-7; 8 nucleotides align to TRBD1. Germline values: CDR1 MNHEY, CDR2 SMNVEV (reference sequence). CDR3 length: 14 amino acids. With 0 bases clipped from V and 2 bases from J, the junction kept 0 bases outside the gene matches.

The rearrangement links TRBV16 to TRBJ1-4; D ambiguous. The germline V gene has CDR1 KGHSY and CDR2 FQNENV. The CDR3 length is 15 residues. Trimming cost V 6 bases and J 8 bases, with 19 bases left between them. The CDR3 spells CASSPGIGMVEKLFF. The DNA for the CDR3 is TGTGCCAGCAGTCCAGGAATAGGAATGGTGGAAAAACTGTTTTTT.

The CDR3 spells CASSRGLGGYTF. CDR3 bases: TGCGCCAGCAGTAGGGGGCTAGGTGGCTACACCTTC. The rearrangement links TRBV10-2 to TRBJ1-2; 7 positions match TRBD1. V trimming: 5 bases; J trimming: 7 bases; junction bases outside the gene matches: 4. Germline lookup yields CDR1 WSHSY and CDR2 SAAADI. The CDR3 is 12 amino acids.

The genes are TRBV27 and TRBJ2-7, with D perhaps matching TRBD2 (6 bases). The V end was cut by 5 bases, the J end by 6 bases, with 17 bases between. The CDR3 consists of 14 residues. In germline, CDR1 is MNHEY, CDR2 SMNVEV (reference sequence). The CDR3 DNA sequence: TGTGCCAGCAGTCCAAAACGACGGGGGATCGAGCAGTACTTC. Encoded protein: CASSPKRRGIEQYF.

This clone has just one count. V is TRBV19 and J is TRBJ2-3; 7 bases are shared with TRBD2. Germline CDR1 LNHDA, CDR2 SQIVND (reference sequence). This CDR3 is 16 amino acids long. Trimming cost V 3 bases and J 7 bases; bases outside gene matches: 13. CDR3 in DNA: TGTGCCAGTAGTATGGGGGGAGGGCGGGAACGAAATACGCAGTATTTT. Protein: CASSMGGGRERNTQYF.

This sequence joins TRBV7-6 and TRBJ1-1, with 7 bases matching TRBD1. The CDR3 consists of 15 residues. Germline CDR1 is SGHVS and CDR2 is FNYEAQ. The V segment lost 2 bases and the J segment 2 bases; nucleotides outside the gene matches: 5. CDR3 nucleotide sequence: TGTGCCAGCAGCTTAACGCCAGGGGGAAACACTGAAGCTTTCTTT. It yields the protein CASSLTPGGNTEAFF. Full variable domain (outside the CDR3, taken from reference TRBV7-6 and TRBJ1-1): GAGVSQSPRYKVTKRGQDVALRCDPISGHVSLYWYRQALGQGPEFLTYFNYEAQQDKSGLPNDRFSAERPEGSISTLTIQRTEQRDSAMYRCASSLTPGGNTEAFFGQGTRLTVV.

The CDR3, as DNA: TGTGCCAGCAATCTTACGCCGGGGAACACTGAAGCTTTCTTT. It yields the protein CASNLTPGNTEAFF. The chain employs TRBV6-1 and TRBJ1-1; D unresolved. The V end lost 7 bases, the J end lost 1 base, and 13 bases lay between the germline ends. The CDR3 has 14 amino acids. Germline V gene sequence: CDR1 MNHNS, CDR2 SASEGT.

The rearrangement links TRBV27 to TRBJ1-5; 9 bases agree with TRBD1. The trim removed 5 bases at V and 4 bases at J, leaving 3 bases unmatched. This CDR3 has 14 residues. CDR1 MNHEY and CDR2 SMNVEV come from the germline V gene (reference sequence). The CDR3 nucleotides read TGTGCCAGCAGTCCTGGGACAGGGAATCAGCCCCAGCATTTT. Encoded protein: CASSPGTGNQPQHF.

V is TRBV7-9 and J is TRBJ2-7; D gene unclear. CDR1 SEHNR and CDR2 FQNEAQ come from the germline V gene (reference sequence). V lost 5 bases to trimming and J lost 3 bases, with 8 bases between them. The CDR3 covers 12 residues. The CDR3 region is CASSPTVYEQYF. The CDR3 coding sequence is TGTGCCAGCAGCCCTACCGTCTACGAGCAGTACTTC.

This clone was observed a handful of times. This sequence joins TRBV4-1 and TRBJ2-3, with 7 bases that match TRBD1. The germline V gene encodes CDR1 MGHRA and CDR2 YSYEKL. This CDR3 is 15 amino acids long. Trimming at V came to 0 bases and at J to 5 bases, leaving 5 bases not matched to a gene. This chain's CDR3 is CASSQEAAGGDTQYF. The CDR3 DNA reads TGCGCCAGCAGCCAAGAGGCGGCAGGGGGAGATACGCAGTATTTT.